The 16 T cell receptor beta chains below come from one sample, sequenced in a study of cytomegalovirus exposure and HLA in healthy donors. The PCR made use of 60 Vbeta and 13 Jbeta primers. Generated by immunoSEQ multiplex PCR, the TCRdb table keeps only in-frame clones and is missing some. Of about 210,000 clones in the sample, more than 75% were seen once. Specimen: PBMCs. These receptor sequences come from a male donor in good health and CMV-seropositive.

The rearrangement links TRBV5-1 to TRBJ1-5, with TRBD1 matching 9 bases. Trimming at V came to 4 bases and at J to 7 bases, leaving 6 bases not matched to a gene. CDR1 and CDR2 (germline): SGHRS, YFSETQ. CDR3 length equals 14 residues. CDR3 residues: CASSVGQGGQPQHF. CDR3 nucleotides: TGCGCCAGCAGCGTGGGACAGGGAGGCCAGCCCCAGCATTTT.

The V gene is TRBV5-1, the J gene TRBJ2-7; 9 positions match TRBD2. Unmatched junction bases numbered 5, after V lost 5 bases and J lost 5 bases. This CDR3 is 13 amino acids long. Germline V gene data show CDR1 as SGHRS and CDR2 as YFSETQ. The CDR3 DNA reads as TGCGCCAGCAGGGAGCTAGCGGGGCACGAGCAGTACTTC. Its translation is CASRELAGHEQYF.

The chain is built from TRBV7-2 and TRBJ2-7, with D tentatively TRBD1 (5 bases). Germline V gene sequence: CDR1 SGHTA, CDR2 FQGNSA. The CDR3 is 17 amino acids. Trimming removed 1 base at V and 3 bases at J, with 19 bases between. The CDR3 sequence: CASSLVGGQGAFYEQYF. The CDR3 DNA reads TGTGCCAGCAGCTTAGTGGGTGGGCAGGGCGCCTTCTACGAGCAGTACTTC.

This chain connects TRBV5-4 to TRBJ1-2; 8 nucleotides line up with TRBD1. There are 12 residues in the CDR3. CDR1 is SGHNT, CDR2 YYREEE, per germline (reference sequence). The junction had 0 bases not matched to a gene; V was cut back by 1 base and J by 7 bases. CDR3 bases: TGTGCCAGCAGCTTGACAGGGGGTGGCTACACCTTC. It yields the protein CASSLTGGGYTF.

The rearrangement joins TRBV27 to TRBJ1-5; a weak D match, TRBD1 (6 bases). CDR3 length equals 15 residues. Germline CDR1 and CDR2: MNHEY and SMNVEV (reference sequence). Trimming left V 4 bases short and J 2 bases short, with 12 bases between. The CDR3 is CASSSLRGRNQPQHF. The DNA for the CDR3 is TGTGCCAGCAGTTCGCTCAGGGGTCGCAATCAGCCCCAGCATTTT.

The chain links TRBV2 to TRBJ1-5; 7 nucleotides line up with TRBD1. From germline, CDR1 is SNHLY and CDR2 FYNNEI. Trimming at V came to 5 bases and at J to 7 bases, leaving 8 bases not matched to a gene. This CDR3 spans 14 amino acids. CDR3 amino acids: CASSLGQVGQPQHF. The CDR3 bases are TGTGCCAGCAGTCTTGGACAGGTTGGCCAGCCCCAGCATTTT.

The V gene is TRBV5-1, the J gene TRBJ1-6; TRBD1 is a possible D gene (6 bases). Germline CDR1 and CDR2: SGHRS and YFSETQ. The V end lost 3 bases, the J end lost 6 bases, and 10 bases lay between the germline ends. The CDR3 totals 14 residues. CDR3 protein: CASSWDTFNSPLHF. DNA for the CDR3: TGCGCCAGCAGCTGGGACACCTTTAATTCACCCCTCCACTTT.

This rearrangement joins TRBV27 to TRBJ2-5; TRBD1 might be the D (5 bases). V lost 2 bases and J lost 2, with 12 bases in between. Germline V gene sequence: CDR1 MNHEY, CDR2 SMNVEV (reference sequence). The CDR3 runs to 15 residues. The CDR3 here is CASSLRSGHQETQYF. CDR3 in DNA: TGTGCCAGCAGTTTAAGGTCAGGGCATCAAGAGACCCAGTACTTC.

The genes are TRBV11-1 and TRBJ2-7; D is perhaps TRBD2 (6 bases). V was cut by 1 base and J by 7 bases, with 11 bases left in between. The CDR3 consists of 13 residues. CDR1 and CDR2 from the germline V gene are SGHAT and FQDESV (reference sequence). CDR3: CASSLVGAGEQYF. The CDR3 nucleotides are TGTGCCAGCAGCTTAGTAGGGGCGGGAGAGCAGTACTTC.

J is TRBJ1-4 and V is TRBV27; TRBD1 is a possible D gene (5 bases). CDR1 and CDR2 from the germline V gene are MNHEY and SMNVEV (reference sequence). V lost 5 bases and J lost 7, with 17 bases in between. The length of the CDR3 is 15 residues. The CDR3 sequence is CASSTPAGTGEKLFF. The CDR3 bases are TGTGCCAGCAGTACGCCTGCGGGGACCGGTGAAAAACTGTTTTTT.

This clone was counted once. The V call is TRBV5-4, the J call TRBJ1-1; D perhaps matches TRBD1 (6 bases). This CDR3 is built from 14 residues. Germline CDR1 is SGHNT and CDR2 is YYREEE (reference sequence). V gave up 0 bases and J gave up 5 bases, with 11 bases separating them. CDR3 protein: CASSLDRVRTEAFF. The CDR3 nucleotides are TGTGCCAGCAGCTTGGACAGGGTACGGACTGAAGCTTTCTTT.

The chain uses TRBV2 and TRBJ2-1, with no clear D. V was trimmed by 6 bases and J by 2 bases, leaving 2 bases between them. The germline gives CDR1 SNHLY, CDR2 FYNNEI. This CDR3 region has 11 residues. The chain's CDR3 is CASSAYNEQFF. The DNA of the CDR3 is TGTGCCAGCAGCGCCTACAATGAGCAGTTCTTC.

This chain links TRBV29-1 with TRBJ1-4, with 7 nucleotides matching TRBD1. Germline CDR1 is SQVTM and CDR2 is ANQGSEA. This CDR3 spans 10 amino acids. The J segment lost 12 bases and the V segment lost 7 bases, leaving 5 bases of the junction unmatched. The CDR3 nucleotides read TGCAGCGGGGGGGACAGCCAACTGTTTTTT. Residues: CSGGDSQLFF.

This clone was found a few times. V gene TRBV9 combines with J gene TRBJ1-2, with 9 positions matching TRBD1. V was clipped by 3 bases and J by 8 bases; unmatched bases: 5. Germline values: CDR1 SGDLS, CDR2 YYNGEE. This CDR3 contains 13 residues. CDR3 nucleotide sequence: TGTGCCAGCAGCGACAGGGGGCTCGGAGGCTACACCTTC. Translation gives CASSDRGLGGYTF.

The V and J genes are TRBV5-1 and TRBJ2-5, with 8 nucleotides matching TRBD2. The V gene's germline CDR1 is SGHRS and CDR2 YFSETQ. The CDR3 loop spans 14 amino acids. The V segment lost 1 base and the J segment 4 bases; nucleotides outside the gene matches: 3. The DNA of the CDR3 is TGCGCCAGCAGCTTGCGGGGGGGTGGAGAGACCCAGTACTTC. Translation gives CASSLRGGGETQYF.

V and J are TRBV6-5 and TRBJ1-3; TRBD1 matches 8 bases. V gave up 8 bases and J gave up 2 bases; unmatched junction bases: 8. Germline V gene lookup returns CDR1 MNHEY and CDR2 SVGAGI. CDR3 length equals 15 residues. The CDR3 protein is CASVRGRGPGNTIYF. Here the CDR3 DNA reads TGTGCCAGCGTCAGGGGCAGGGGGCCTGGAAACACCATATATTTT.